The TCR beta chain described here comes from a study of graft-versus-host responses after intestinal transplantation. About the research overall: Each patient got anti-thymocyte globulin induction, then tacrolimus and steroids for roughly 3 years.

Regarding this clone: Its antigen is unidentified.

TCRdb's copy holds only in-frame clones and misses some; the assay was immunoSEQ multiplex PCR. Of 20,000 or so clones in the sample, around nine tenths were seen once. Study-wide findings and caveats: Allograft clonal ratios (graft-versus-host to host-versus-graft) were high in patients who had graft-donor T cell macrochimerism.

This sequence originates from a human patient who received an intestinal transplant, so some T cells may come from the graft donor. This specimen consisted of PBMCs, obtained more than 350 days after transplant.

CDR3 protein: CASSQVPQETQYF. The CDR3 DNA reads as TGCGCCAGCAGCCAAGTCCCTCAGGAGACCCAGTACTTC. The chain combines TRBV4-1 with TRBJ2-5; D not certain. Germline V gene lookup returns CDR1 MGHRA and CDR2 YSYEKL. This CDR3 region has 13 residues. Trimming stripped 1 base from V and 5 bases from J, with 8 bases between.